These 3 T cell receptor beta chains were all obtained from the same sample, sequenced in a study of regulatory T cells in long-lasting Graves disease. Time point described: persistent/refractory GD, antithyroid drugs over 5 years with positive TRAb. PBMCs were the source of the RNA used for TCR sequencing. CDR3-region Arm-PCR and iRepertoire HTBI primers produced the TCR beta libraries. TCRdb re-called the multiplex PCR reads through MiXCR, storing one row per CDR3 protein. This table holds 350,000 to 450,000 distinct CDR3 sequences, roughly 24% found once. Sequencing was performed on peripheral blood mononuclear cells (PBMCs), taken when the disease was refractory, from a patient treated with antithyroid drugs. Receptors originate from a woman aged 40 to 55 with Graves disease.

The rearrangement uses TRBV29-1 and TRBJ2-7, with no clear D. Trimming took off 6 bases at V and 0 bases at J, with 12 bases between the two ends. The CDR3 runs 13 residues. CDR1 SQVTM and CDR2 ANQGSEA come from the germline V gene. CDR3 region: CSVRLTASYEQYF. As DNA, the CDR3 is TGCAGCGTGCGGCTTACAGCCTCCTACGAGCAGTACTTC.

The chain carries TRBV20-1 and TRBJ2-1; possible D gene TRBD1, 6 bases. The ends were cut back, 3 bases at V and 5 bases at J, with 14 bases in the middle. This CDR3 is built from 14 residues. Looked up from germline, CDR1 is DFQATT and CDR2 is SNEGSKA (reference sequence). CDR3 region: CSARQPNRDNEQFF. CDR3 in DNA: TGCAGTGCTAGGCAGCCGAACAGGGACAATGAGCAGTTCTTC.

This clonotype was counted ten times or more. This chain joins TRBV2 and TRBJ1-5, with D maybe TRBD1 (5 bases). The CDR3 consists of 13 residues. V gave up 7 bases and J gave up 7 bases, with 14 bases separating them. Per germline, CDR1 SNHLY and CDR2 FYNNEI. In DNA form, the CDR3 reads TGTGCCAGCATAAGGGGCTGGGACCAGCCCCAGCATTTT. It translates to CASIRGWDQPQHF. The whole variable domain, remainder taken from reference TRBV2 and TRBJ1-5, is EPEVTQTPSHQVTQMGQEVILRCVPISNHLYFYWYRQILGQKVEFLVSFYNNEISEKSEIFDDQFSVERPDGSNFTLKIRSTKLEDSAMYFCASIRGWDQPQHFGDGTRLSIL.